This paragraph reports one T cell receptor (beta chain). Its antigen is not known. This specimen belongs to a study of beta chain features in type 1 diabetes. General study points: Researchers report that Type 1 diabetes patients had moderately but significantly shorter TCRB CDR3s across all four CD4+ subsets. PCR might favor shorter templates, but any such skew would affect patients and controls equally.

What was sequenced were expressed TCRB transcripts, since all of the isolated RNA had been reverse transcribed. Sequenced by immunoSEQ multiplex PCR; TCRdb stores in-frame clones only, minus some. The sample lists roughly 300,000 clones, over 11% occurring once. The CDR3 spans 15 residues. Trimming took 7 bases from V and 0 from J; bases not matched to a gene: 8. The germline V gene encodes CDR1 SGHTA and CDR2 FQGNSA. The receptor's source is a man aged 25-45 years with type 1 diabetes. V is TRBV7-2 and J is TRBJ2-7; 8 nucleotides agree with TRBD2. Sequencing used naive CD4+ T cells from blood. CDR3 sequence reads: CASNKLAGSSYEQYF. The CDR3 region has the DNA TGTGCCAGCAACAAGTTAGCGGGGAGCTCCTACGAGCAGTACTTC.